The 15 T cell receptor beta chains listed next were all sequenced from one sample in a study of T cells in localized non-small cell lung cancer. Data came from immunoSEQ multiplex PCR; TCRdb stores just in-frame clones and leaves some out. The data hold 28,000 or so clones, with 81% observed a single time. The sample was peripheral blood, taken before any cancer treatment. These receptors came from a man between 40 and 69 years old with stage III squamous cell lung carcinoma.

The chain couples TRBV2 to TRBJ2-1; TRBD2 matches at 8 bases. CDR1 SNHLY and CDR2 FYNNEI come from the germline V gene. CDR3 size: 14 residues. V dropped 6 bases and J dropped 3; count of bases not matched to a gene: 4. CDR3 sequence reads: CASRPLAGYNEQFF. CDR3 in DNA: TGTGCCAGCAGACCTCTAGCGGGCTACAATGAGCAGTTCTTC.

The chain uses TRBV11-3 and TRBJ2-1, with 12 bases aligning to TRBD2. V trimming: 5 bases; J trimming: 9 bases; junction bases outside the gene matches: 11. This CDR3 has 16 amino acids. Germline V lookup: CDR1 SGHNT, CDR2 YENEEA. This CDR3 is CASSRASGGAFFEQFF. In DNA form, the CDR3 reads TGTGCCAGCAGCAGAGCTAGCGGGGGGGCCTTTTTTGAGCAGTTCTTC.

About this clone itself: At one end, the junction sequence differs from germline, possibly due to a read error. The chain joins TRBV5-1 to TRBJ2-4, with 9 bases lining up with TRBD1. This CDR3 is built from 11 residues. Germline CDR1 SGHRS, CDR2 YFSETQ. The CDR3: CASSPGQGLNF. CDR3 DNA: TGCGCCAGCAGCCCGGGACAGGGTTTGAACTTC.

In this sample, this clone turned up a few times. The chain joins TRBV5-6 to TRBJ1-5, with TRBD1 as a possible D gene (5 bases). The CDR3 contains 16 residues. Looked up from germline, CDR1 is SGHDT and CDR2 is YYEEEE. V lost 4 bases and J lost 2, with 16 bases in between. The CDR3 sequence is CASSLGAGGGNQPQHF. The CDR3 region has the DNA TGTGCCAGCAGCCTCGGGGCGGGGGGTGGCAATCAGCCCCAGCATTTT.

The V gene is TRBV30, the J gene TRBJ1-3, with D perhaps TRBD1 (5 bases). Germline-derived CDR1 and CDR2 are GTSNPN and SVGIG (reference sequence). CDR3 length: 15 residues. Trimming pared 7 bases from V and 0 bases from J, leaving 16 bases between. The CDR3, as DNA: TGTGCCTCTCAACCCGGGACCCTCTCTGGAAACACCATATATTTT. It yields the protein CASQPGTLSGNTIYF.

J is TRBJ2-1 and V is TRBV29-1; 8 bases are shared with TRBD2. V shed 7 bases and J 7 bases; nucleotides not matched to a gene: 12. This CDR3 is built from 14 residues. Germline CDR1 SQVTM, CDR2 ANQGSEA. The chain's CDR3 is CSATTSAERNEQFF. CDR3 sequence (DNA): TGCAGCGCAACGACTAGCGCGGAAAGGAATGAGCAGTTCTTC.

This sequence joins TRBV5-1 and TRBJ2-2, with D hard to call. Germline CDR1 reads SGHRS; CDR2 reads YFSETQ. Trimming took off 2 bases at V and 5 bases at J, with 16 bases between the two ends. The CDR3 runs to 16 residues. CDR3 DNA: TGCGCCAGCAGCTTCTCAGGTAGCCTCTTGACCGGGGAGCTGTTTTTT. Its protein is CASSFSGSLLTGELFF.

V gene TRBV28 combines with J gene TRBJ1-5; the D gene is possibly TRBD1 (5 bases). V gave up 6 bases and J gave up 7 bases, with 19 bases separating them. CDR1 is MDHEN and CDR2 is SYDVKM in the germline V gene. The CDR3 is made up of 15 amino acids. The DNA for the CDR3 is TGTGCCAGCAGCCGGGCAGGGAGGGTTATGCAGCCCCAGCATTTT. The encoded protein is CASSRAGRVMQPQHF. Using reference TRBV28 and TRBJ1-5 for the parts outside the CDR3, the full variable domain is DVKVTQSSRYLVKRTGEKVFLECVQDMDHENMFWYRQDPGLGLRLIYFSYDVKMKEKGDIPEGYSVSREKKERFSLILESASTNQTSMYLCASSRAGRVMQPQHFGDGTRLSIL.

This clone was seen once. The genes are TRBV14 and TRBJ1-2; D perhaps matches TRBD1 (5 bases). Trimming stripped 4 bases from V and 4 bases from J, with 16 bases between. CDR1 is SGHDN and CDR2 is FVKESK in the germline V gene. This CDR3 comprises 15 residues. The CDR3 sequence is CASSPGARAVYGYTF. CDR3 sequence (DNA): TGTGCCAGCAGCCCTGGGGCACGTGCGGTCTATGGCTACACCTTC.

This clone turned up a few times. V gene TRBV4-1 combines with J gene TRBJ1-2; perhaps TRBD1 as D (5 bases). V lost 1 base and J 7 bases, leaving 19 bases between the germline ends. The CDR3 contains 16 residues. Germline V gene sequence: CDR1 MGHRA, CDR2 YSYEKL. The CDR3 reads CASSQAQSPGLSGYTF. The CDR3 bases are TGCGCCAGCAGCCAAGCCCAGAGCCCAGGGTTAAGTGGCTACACCTTC.

The chain carries TRBV29-1 and TRBJ1-2; D is unresolved. This CDR3 region has 13 residues. V lost 7 bases and J 0 bases, leaving 12 bases between the germline ends. The germline V gene encodes CDR1 SQVTM and CDR2 ANQGSEA. CDR3 nucleotide sequence: TGCAGCGCTGCCTTGGGAGCTAACTATGGCTACACCTTC. It is translated as CSAALGANYGYTF.

The chain links TRBV5-6 to TRBJ2-3; 8 nucleotides line up with TRBD2. Germline assignment: CDR1 SGHDT and CDR2 YYEEEE. V gave up 4 bases and J gave up 3 bases; unmatched junction bases: 7. This CDR3 has 15 residues. Here the CDR3 reads CASSPPGGPTDTQYF. As DNA, the CDR3 is TGTGCCAGCAGCCCCCCGGGGGGGCCGACAGATACGCAGTATTTT.

V is TRBV2 and J is TRBJ1-1, with D tentatively TRBD1 (5 bases). Germline CDR1 reads SNHLY; CDR2 reads FYNNEI. Trimming pared 3 bases from V and 11 bases from J, leaving 16 bases between. The CDR3 contains 13 residues. The CDR3 DNA follows: TGTGCCAGCAGTGAGGGCAGGGCTGTGGGGGCTTTCTTT. Its translation: CASSEGRAVGAFF. Filled out from reference TRBV2 and TRBJ1-1, the complete variable domain reads EPEVTQTPSHQVTQMGQEVILRCVPISNHLYFYWYRQILGQKVEFLVSFYNNEISEKSEIFDDQFSVERPDGSNFTLKIRSTKLEDSAMYFCASSEGRAVGAFFGQGTRLTVV.

The J gene is TRBJ1-6, the V gene TRBV12-5, with D hard to call. This CDR3 has 17 amino acids. The germline V and J ends were trimmed by 2 bases and 7 bases, with 18 bases remaining between them. From germline, CDR1 is LGHNT and CDR2 FRNRAP. CDR3 DNA: TGTGCTAGTGGTTTGCCGCGCGGAGGGATTGAGAATTCACCCCTCCACTTT. Translating gives CASGLPRGGIENSPLHF.

The chain uses TRBV10-1 and TRBJ1-1, with D unresolved. The V end was cut by 7 bases, the J end by 3 bases, with 3 bases between. CDR3 length: 10 residues. In germline, CDR1 is WNHNN, CDR2 SYGVQD (reference sequence). CDR3 in DNA: TGCGCCAGCATTGACACTGAAGCTTTCTTT. Encoded protein: CASIDTEAFF.